The TCR beta chain described here comes from a study of a mutant IDH1 vaccine in newly diagnosed glioma. Study context: Across weeks 1, 3, 5, 7, 11, 15, 19 and 23, patients received a vaccination each time, eight in all. Treated individuals were 62.5% male and approximately 38% female, averaging roughly 38 years of age.

Notes on this clone: Its target is not known.

TCRdb's table, derived via immunoSEQ multiplex PCR, lists solely in-frame clones and lacks some. The table records about 130,000 clones, around 80% of them present only once. V gave up 3 bases and J gave up 3 bases, with 14 bases separating them. This CDR3 region has 16 residues. Germline CDR1 reads LGHNA; CDR2 reads YSLEER. Study-level findings and limits: No link was apparently found between pseudoprogression and changes in top peripheral T cell clonotypes.

The sample's time point: week 11, during vaccination. What each vaccine dose contained was 300 ug of mutant IDH1 20-mer peptide, accompanied by topical imiquimod. The astrocytomas were IDH1-mutant, ATRX-negative, and WHO grade 3 or 4. The sequence came from a man aged 35 to 55 with glioma. V usage is TRBV4-3 and J usage is TRBJ1-4, with D maybe TRBD1 (5 bases). Specimen: PBMCs, collected from a glioma patient whose treatment included an IDH1 peptide vaccine. The CDR3 loop reads CASSQAQGEPNEKLFF. In nucleotides, the CDR3 is TGCGCCAGCAGCCAGGCGCAGGGAGAGCCTAATGAAAAACTGTTTTTT.